Below, 13 T cell receptor beta chains from the same sample are listed, as sequenced in a study of T cell changes during pregnancy in multiple sclerosis. Profiled with immunoSEQ multiplex PCR; TCRdb holds only in-frame clones, not every one. The sample lists about 45,000 clones, approximately 88% occurring once. The starting material was CD4+ T cells from peripheral blood mononuclear cells, obtained in the first trimester of pregnancy. The receptor source for this set is a female donor with multiple sclerosis, enrolled in a pregnancy study.

The chain carries TRBV10-2 and TRBJ2-1, with D tentatively TRBD2 (5 bases). The CDR3 length is 12 residues. V gave up 8 bases and J gave up 5 bases, with 10 bases separating them. Germline CDR1 WSHSY, CDR2 SAAADI. The CDR3 loop is CASQGLNNEQFF. Written as DNA, the CDR3 is TGCGCCAGCCAAGGACTGAACAATGAGCAGTTCTTC.

V usage is TRBV15 and J usage is TRBJ2-7, with a possible D match to TRBD2 (5 bases). The CDR3 spans 15 residues. Germline loops: CDR1 LNHNV, CDR2 YYDKDF (reference sequence). With 5 bases removed from V and 5 bases from J, the gap between germline ends came to 19 bases. CDR3 residues: CATSRPVGGSHEQYF. The CDR3 DNA sequence: TGTGCCACCAGCCGACCCGTTGGCGGGTCCCACGAGCAGTACTTC.

This chain connects TRBV5-6 to TRBJ2-2; 9 bases are a match to TRBD2. V trimming: 4 bases; J trimming: 1 base; junction bases outside the gene matches: 8. Germline-derived CDR1 and CDR2 are SGHDT and YYEEEE. This CDR3 is built from 17 residues. CDR3 residues: CASSRMGLALNTGELFF. CDR3 in DNA: TGTGCCAGCAGCCGTATGGGACTAGCCCTGAACACCGGGGAGCTGTTTTTT.

This clone has just one count. This chain uses TRBV5-1 with TRBJ2-3; 7 bases match TRBD2. The trim removed 2 bases at V and 6 bases at J, leaving 9 bases unmatched. Germline CDR1 is SGHRS and CDR2 is YFSETQ. This CDR3 is 15 amino acids long. In DNA, the CDR3 is TGCGCCAGCAGCTTACGTGGACTAGGAGCCGATACGCAGTATTTT. Protein product: CASSLRGLGADTQYF.

The chain couples TRBV5-4 to TRBJ1-4, with a tentative D call TRBD1 (5 bases). The length of the CDR3 is 15 residues. Germline CDR1 is SGHNT and CDR2 is YYREEE (reference sequence). With 1 base removed from V and 3 bases from J, the gap between germline ends came to 10 bases. This CDR3 is CASSLFSQANEKLFF. Written as DNA, the CDR3 is TGTGCCAGCAGCTTGTTTTCACAGGCTAATGAAAAACTGTTTTTT.

The chain couples TRBV6-1 to TRBJ2-4, with TRBD1 identical over 8 bases. The CDR3 extends over 16 amino acids. The junction had 6 bases not matched to a gene; V was cut back by 4 bases and J by 1 base. CDR1 MNHNS and CDR2 SASEGT come from the germline V gene. The CDR3 region is CASSGYRGAAKNIQYF. Written as DNA, the CDR3 is TGTGCCAGCAGTGGATACAGGGGGGCGGCCAAAAACATTCAGTACTTC.

V is TRBV6-1 and J is TRBJ2-1; D perhaps matches TRBD2 (6 bases). V was pared by 3 bases and J by 7 bases, with 19 bases between. The germline CDR1 and CDR2 sequences are MNHNS and SASEGT. This CDR3 is 16 amino acids long. The CDR3 coding sequence is TGTGCCAGCAGTGAGGCACTAGCAGTTCCTAGGAATGAGCAGTTCTTC. It codes for CASSEALAVPRNEQFF.

This clone was seen a handful of times. The V and J genes are TRBV12-5 and TRBJ1-1; D is perhaps TRBD1 (5 bases). V was cut by 0 bases and J by 4 bases, with 15 bases left in between. Looked up from germline, CDR1 is LGHNT and CDR2 is FRNRAP. CDR3 length: 16 residues. The CDR3 sequence is CASGLVRDWGGTEAFF. CDR3 nucleotide sequence: TGTGCTAGTGGTTTGGTACGGGACTGGGGGGGCACTGAAGCTTTCTTT.

In DNA, the CDR3 is TGTGCCAGCAGCGGGACAGGGGCTTCCCAAGAGACCCAGTACTTC. Translated, it gives CASSGTGASQETQYF. J is TRBJ2-5 and V is TRBV28, with 10 positions matching TRBD1. The J segment lost 1 base and the V segment lost 6 bases, leaving 5 bases of the junction unmatched. Germline loops: CDR1 MDHEN, CDR2 SYDVKM. The CDR3 is made up of 15 amino acids.

The CDR3, as DNA: TGTGCCTGGAGTGTACGTGGGAGAATCGCAGATACGCAGTATTTT. Its translation is CAWSVRGRIADTQYF. The J gene is TRBJ2-3, the V gene TRBV30, with a tentative D call TRBD2 (5 bases). CDR1 is GTSNPN, CDR2 SVGIG, per germline (reference sequence). The V end lost 0 bases, the J end lost 4 bases, and 14 bases lay between the germline ends. CDR3 length equals 15 residues.

This sequence joins TRBV5-1 and TRBJ2-6, with D tentatively TRBD2 (6 bases). The CDR3 has 12 residues. V lost 7 bases and J 10 bases, leaving 12 bases between the germline ends. Germline-derived CDR1 and CDR2 are SGHRS and YFSETQ. CDR3 protein: CASHGGLNVLTF. CDR3 in DNA: TGCGCCAGCCACGGAGGGCTGAACGTCCTGACTTTC.

The chain couples TRBV5-4 to TRBJ2-3, with D perhaps matching TRBD2 (6 bases). The CDR3 is 14 amino acids. Trimming took off 3 bases at V and 1 base at J, with 9 bases between the two ends. Germline V gene data show CDR1 as SGHNT and CDR2 as YYREEE (reference sequence). The CDR3 bases are TGTGCCAGCAGCTCGGGACTGGGCACAGATACGCAGTATTTT. Its translation: CASSSGLGTDTQYF. Using reference TRBV5-4 and TRBJ2-3 for the parts outside the CDR3, the full variable domain is ETGVTQSPTHLIKTRGQQVTLRCSSQSGHNTVSWYQQALGQGPQFIFQYYREEENGRGNFPPRFSGLQFPNYSSELNVNALELDDSALYLCASSSGLGTDTQYFGPGTRLTVL.

The chain carries TRBV28 and TRBJ2-3, with D possibly matching TRBD1 (6 bases). Trimming removed 7 bases from V and 2 bases from J, with 10 bases in between. There are 13 residues in the CDR3. Germline V gene lookup returns CDR1 MDHEN and CDR2 SYDVKM. CDR3 region: CASMAGDTDTQYF. The CDR3 DNA reads as TGTGCCAGCATGGCAGGGGACACAGATACGCAGTATTTT.